Below, one T cell receptor beta chain is given with its context. The sample comes from a study of blood T cell repertoires in COVID-19. Study information: Sources were T cells, B-cell-depleted T cells, or PBMCs; the material itself was cDNA or gDNA.

Using immunoSEQ multiplex PCR, the repertoire was profiled, and TCRdb retains in-frame clones only, with some absent. In the table there are 290,000 or so clones, 80% to 95% of which are singletons. This study enrolled people aged roughly 18 to 90 from around 26 US geographic areas. The receptor was isolated from a woman aged 25 to 39 who had recovered from COVID-19. Material: PBMCs or T cells enriched from blood (not recorded which).

CDR3 sequence reads: CASRSGTTNTGELFF. CDR3 coding DNA: TGTGCCAGCAGGTCCGGGACTACGAACACCGGGGAGCTGTTTTTT. The rearrangement links TRBV27 to TRBJ2-2, with 7 nucleotides matching TRBD2. The germline CDR1 and CDR2 sequences are MNHEY and SMNVEV (reference sequence). The CDR3 sequence is 15 residues long. Germline trimming cut 6 bases from V and 0 bases from J; bases unmatched to any gene: 4.